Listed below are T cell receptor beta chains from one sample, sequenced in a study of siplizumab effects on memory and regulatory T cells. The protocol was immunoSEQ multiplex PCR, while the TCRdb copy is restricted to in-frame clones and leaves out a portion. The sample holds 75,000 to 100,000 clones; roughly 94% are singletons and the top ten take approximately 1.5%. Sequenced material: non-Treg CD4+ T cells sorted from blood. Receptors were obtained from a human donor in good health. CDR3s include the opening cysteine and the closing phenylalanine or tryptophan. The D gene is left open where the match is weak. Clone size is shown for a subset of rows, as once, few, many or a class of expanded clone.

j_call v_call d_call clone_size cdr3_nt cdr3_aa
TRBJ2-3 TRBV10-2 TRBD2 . TGCGCCAGCAGGCTTCGCGGGACTAGGTCAGATACGCAGTATTTT CASRLRGTRSDTQYF
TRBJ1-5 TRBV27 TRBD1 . TGTGCCAGCAGTTCATACAGGGGAGGGCAGCCCCAGCATTTT CASSSYRGGQPQHF
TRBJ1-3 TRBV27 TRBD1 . TGTGCCAGCAGTCGCGGACAGGAACTCTCTGGAAACACCATATATTTT CASSRGQELSGNTIYF
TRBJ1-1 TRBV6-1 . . TGTGCCAGCAGCCCGCAACTCCTGAACACTGAAGCTTTCTTT CASSPQLLNTEAFF
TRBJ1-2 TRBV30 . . TGTGCCACCGCAGAAAACTATGGCTACACCTTC CATAENYGYTF
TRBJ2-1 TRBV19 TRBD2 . TGTGCCAGTATGCGGCGGGAGGCCTACAATGAGCAGTTCTTC CASMRREAYNEQFF
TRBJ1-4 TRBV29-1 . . TGCAGCGTTAGAGGCAGGAGTAATGAAAAACTGTTTTTT CSVRGRSNEKLFF
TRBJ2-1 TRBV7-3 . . TGTGCCAGCAGCTTAGGTACTTTCAATGAGCAGTTCTTC CASSLGTFNEQFF
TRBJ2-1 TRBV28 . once TGTGCCAGCAGTTTGCCCAGCCCCAATGAGCAGTTCTTC CASSLPSPNEQFF
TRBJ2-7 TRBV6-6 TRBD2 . TGTGCCAGCAGCAAAATTAGCGGGAGGGTTCACGAGCAGTACTTC CASSKISGRVHEQYF
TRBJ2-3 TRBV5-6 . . TGTGCCAGCAGGCAACTAGCAGCTTACACAGATACGCAGTATTTT CASRQLAAYTDTQYF
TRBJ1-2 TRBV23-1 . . TGCGCCAGCAGTCAATACCTTGTGACCTATGGCTACACCTTC CASSQYLVTYGYTF
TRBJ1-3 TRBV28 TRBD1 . TGTGCCAGCAGTTTGGAGGGGGCGCCCGGAAACACCATATATTTT CASSLEGAPGNTIYF
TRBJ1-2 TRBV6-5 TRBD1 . TGTGCCAGCAGTTCCGGGACAGCGTCTGGCTACACCTTC CASSSGTASGYTF
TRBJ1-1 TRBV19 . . TGTGCCAGTAGTATTGTGGGTGGGGACACTGAAGCTTTCTTT CASSIVGGDTEAFF
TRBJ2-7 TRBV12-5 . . TGTGCTAGTGGTTTGGGCTTGACCTACGAGCAGTACTTC CASGLGLTYEQYF
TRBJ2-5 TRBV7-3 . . TGTGCCAGCAGCTACAGGGGGGGCCAAGAGACCCAGTACTTC CASSYRGGQETQYF
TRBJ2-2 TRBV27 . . TGTGCCAGCCGTGACACGAACACCGGGGAGCTGTTTTTT CASRDTNTGELFF
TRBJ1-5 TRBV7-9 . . TGTGCCAGCAGCTCCTCCCATAATCAGCCCCAGCATTTT CASSSSHNQPQHF
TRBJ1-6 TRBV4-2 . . TGTGCCAGCAGCCAAGAAGGGATGTATTCACCCCTCCACTTT CASSQEGMYSPLHF
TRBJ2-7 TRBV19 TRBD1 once TGTGCCAGTAGTACCCACACAGGGGGCTCCTACGAGCAGTACTTC CASSTHTGGSYEQYF
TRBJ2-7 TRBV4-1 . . TGCGCCAGCAGCCAAGCTGGCAGGGGTTTCAGCGAGCAGTACTTC CASSQAGRGFSEQYF